This T cell receptor beta chain was recorded in a study of PD-L1 blockade in urothelial cancer. The table came from immunoSEQ multiplex PCR; TCRdb's copy has only in-frame clones and leaves some out. The data contain 20,000 to 25,000 clones, roughly 85% of them singletons. Documented time point: peripheral blood 6 weeks after treatment start. Per germline, CDR1 SGHVS and CDR2 FQNEAQ. Trimming cost V 6 bases and J 6 bases, with 17 bases left between them. The CDR3 loop spans 14 amino acids. This chain joins TRBV7-8 and TRBJ1-1; D is possibly TRBD1 (6 bases). The TCR comes from a man in his 70s with urothelial cancer. This material consisted of PBMCs, taken around atezolizumab (anti-PD-L1) treatment. The CDR3 reads CASRYEGGNAEAFF. The CDR3 nucleotides read TGTGCCAGCAGGTACGAAGGGGGAAACGCTGAAGCTTTCTTT.